Listed here is a single T cell receptor (beta chain). The target antigen is unknown. Germline V gene data show CDR1 as SGHNT and CDR2 as YENEEA. The germline V and J ends were trimmed by 1 base and 5 bases, with 6 bases remaining between them. This CDR3 has 13 amino acids. This sample was taken from a study of a mutant IDH1 vaccine in newly diagnosed glioma. Study information: Vaccines were first given 4-6 weeks after radiotherapy alone, or with temozolomide cycles.

Sample time point: week 23, last vaccination. The investigators gave 300 ug of mutant IDH1 20-mer peptide in each vaccine dose, together with topical imiquimod. Using immunoSEQ multiplex PCR, the repertoire was profiled, and TCRdb retains in-frame clones only, with some absent. Of 50,000 to 70,000 clones in the sample, around 87% are singletons; the top ten hold around 1.5%. The clonotype originates from a middle-aged man with glioma. The sample was PBMCs, taken from a glioma patient whose treatment included an IDH1 peptide vaccine. The rearrangement uses TRBV11-3 and TRBJ2-4; a possible D gene is TRBD2 (5 bases). In nucleotides, the CDR3 is TGTGCCAGCAGCTTAGGGGGAGAAAACATTCAGTACTTC. Its translation is CASSLGGENIQYF.